This T cell receptor (beta chain) was sequenced in a study of Ad26.COV2.S vaccination and SARS-CoV-2 variants. With 3 bases removed from V and 5 bases from J, the gap between germline ends came to 11 bases. There are 13 residues in the CDR3. This clone was found a few times. Assay: immunoSEQ multiplex PCR; the TCRdb copy retains only in-frame clones and omits some. The sample contains over 110,000 clones, 86% of which appear only once. This sequence was found in a human donor who had recovered from COVID-19. The specimen was peripheral blood, collected after recovery from COVID-19. V gene TRBV12-3 or TRBV12-4 combines with J gene TRBJ2-7; D perhaps matches TRBD1 (5 bases). Written as DNA, the CDR3 is TGTGCCAGCAGTTTTTTAGGGGCTGACGAGCAGTACTTC. Protein sequence: CASSFLGADEQYF.